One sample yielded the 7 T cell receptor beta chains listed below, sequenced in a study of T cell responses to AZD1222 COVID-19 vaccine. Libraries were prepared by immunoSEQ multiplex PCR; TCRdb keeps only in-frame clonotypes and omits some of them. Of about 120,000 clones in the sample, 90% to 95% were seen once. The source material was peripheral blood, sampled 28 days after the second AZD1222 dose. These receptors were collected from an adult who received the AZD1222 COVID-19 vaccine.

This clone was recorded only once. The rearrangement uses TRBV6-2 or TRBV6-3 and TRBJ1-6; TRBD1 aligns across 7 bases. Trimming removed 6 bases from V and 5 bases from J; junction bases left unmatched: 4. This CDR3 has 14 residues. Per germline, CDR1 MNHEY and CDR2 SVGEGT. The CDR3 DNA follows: TGTGCCAGCAGCCTCGGACAGGATAATTCACCCCTCCACTTT. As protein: CASSLGQDNSPLHF.

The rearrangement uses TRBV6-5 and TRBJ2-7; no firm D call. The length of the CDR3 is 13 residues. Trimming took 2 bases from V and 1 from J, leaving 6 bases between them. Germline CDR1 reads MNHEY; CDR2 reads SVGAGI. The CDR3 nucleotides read TGTGCCAGCAGTTACCCCGAGTCCTACGAGCAGTACTTC. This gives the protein CASSYPESYEQYF.

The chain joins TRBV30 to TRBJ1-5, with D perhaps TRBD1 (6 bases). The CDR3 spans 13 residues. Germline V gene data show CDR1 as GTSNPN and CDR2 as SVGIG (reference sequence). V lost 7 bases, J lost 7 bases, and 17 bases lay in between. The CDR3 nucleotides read TGTGCCTACAAAGGGGGGTTTGGACAGCCCCAGCATTTT. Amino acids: CAYKGGFGQPQHF.

CDR3 coding DNA: TGTGCCAGCAGCCCCGGGACAGGGATCGGCTACACCTTC. The encoded protein is CASSPGTGIGYTF. The chain carries TRBV9 and TRBJ1-2; TRBD1 aligns across 9 bases. This CDR3 comprises 13 residues. The J segment lost 8 bases and the V segment lost 4 bases, leaving 6 bases of the junction unmatched. CDR1 and CDR2 from the germline V gene are SGDLS and YYNGEE.

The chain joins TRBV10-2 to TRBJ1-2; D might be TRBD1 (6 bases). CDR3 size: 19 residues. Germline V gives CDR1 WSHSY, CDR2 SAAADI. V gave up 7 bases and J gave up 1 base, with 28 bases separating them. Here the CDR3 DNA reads TGCGCCAGCACCCCGCTCGTTGGGGGGACATTAAACCGTAACTATGGCTACACCTTC. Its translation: CASTPLVGGTLNRNYGYTF.

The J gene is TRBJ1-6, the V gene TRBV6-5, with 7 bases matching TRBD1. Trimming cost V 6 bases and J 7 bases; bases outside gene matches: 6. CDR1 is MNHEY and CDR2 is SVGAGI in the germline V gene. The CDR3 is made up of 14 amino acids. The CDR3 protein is CASRRRDSNSPLHF. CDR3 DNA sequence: TGTGCCAGCAGACGCCGGGACAGCAATTCACCCCTCCACTTT.

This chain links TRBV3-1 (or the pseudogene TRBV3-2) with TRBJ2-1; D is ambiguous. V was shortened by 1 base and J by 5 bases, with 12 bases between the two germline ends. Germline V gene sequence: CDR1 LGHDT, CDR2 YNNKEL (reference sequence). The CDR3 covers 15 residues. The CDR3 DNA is TGTGCCAGCAGCCAAGCAGGATACAGACACAATGAGCAGTTCTTC. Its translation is CASSQAGYRHNEQFF.